In its sample, the clone carrying this T cell receptor beta chain was seen many times. Its target is not known. V lost 4 bases and J 2 bases, leaving 12 bases between the germline ends. CDR3 length: 15 residues. CDR1 is LGHNA, CDR2 YSLEER, per germline. Each CDR3 protein gets one entry after TCRdb re-called the reads with MiXCR. Here the sample spans 300,000 to 450,000 distinct CDR3 sequences, 15% to 20% being singletons. This entry belongs to a study of T cell repertoires in cytomegalovirus infection. About the research overall: CMV infection and matching HLA type were both indicated by public TCR beta signatures. Study-wide results and limits: Identification of carriers of CMV plus the relevant HLA was performed using cumulative public TCR beta family frequency. Dominant in the ex vivo response were TCR beta clonotypes restricted by HLA-C and specific for CMV.

Sequenced input: PBMCs. The origin of this receptor is a human donor in good health (CMV status not recorded). Some clones in this sample may be carry-over from other donors' samples. The chain combines TRBV4-3 with TRBJ2-1; D remains unclear. DNA for the CDR3: TGCGCCAGCAGCCCGAGGAGTTCGGCCTACAATGAGCAGTTCTTC. Its protein product is CASSPRSSAYNEQFF.